This entry is about one TCR beta chain. The V end was cut by 0 bases, the J end by 6 bases, with 13 bases between. The CDR3 totals 15 residues. Germline CDR1 SGHRS, CDR2 YFSETQ. The entry originates in a study of cytomegalovirus exposure and HLA in healthy donors. The method was immunoSEQ multiplex PCR; TCRdb's version includes in-frame clones alone and lacks a portion of them. The table lists a few hundred thousand clones, almost 90% of them singletons. The sequence was obtained from a woman between 18 and 30 years old in good health and CMV-seronegative. Sequenced input: PBMCs. The chain is built from TRBV5-1 and TRBJ2-1; no reliable D call. The CDR3 sequence: CASSLASQASNEQFF. As DNA, the CDR3 is TGCGCCAGCAGCTTGGCCAGCCAAGCGAGCAATGAGCAGTTCTTC.